The clone carrying this T cell receptor beta chain was counted ten times or more. This CDR3 has 13 amino acids. The junction had 4 bases not matched to a gene; V was cut back by 5 bases and J by 6 bases. Germline CDR1 SGHAT, CDR2 FQNNGV. Time point meaning: patch test 1, 2 weeks after DPC sensitization. The treatment: therapeutic diphenylcyclopropenone sensitization with weekly scalp DPC. MiXCR, applied by TCRdb to the RACE reads, yields one record per CDR3 protein. The sample has 120,000 or so distinct CDR3 sequences; roughly 13% are singletons. The data were taken from a study of human T cells and chemical hapten exposure.

This sequence was found in a man in his late teens or twenties with alopecia areata. Some clones in this sample may be carry-over from other donors' samples. The chain employs TRBV11-2 and TRBJ2-7; TRBD1 agrees at 10 bases. Sequenced here: whole blood, sampled in connection with sensitization to the hapten diphenylcyclopropenone (DPC). CDR3 bases: TGTGCCAGCAGCCAAGACAGGGGGCGCGAGCAGTACGTC. It specifies CASSQDRGREQYV.